The following is a TCR beta chain sequence with its context. This clone showed up just a few times. Its antigen is currently not known. Base qualities were left out, and no much larger clone turns up one base away. From its cysteine to its phenylalanine, the CDR3 spans 13 amino acids. The sequence is cut down to CDR3 DNA, 39 bases in frame from base 1. Trimming takes 1 base from V and 6 bases from J, and the germline ends sit 7 bases apart. CDR1 and CDR2 are drawn from the germline V gene: LGHNA, YNFKEQ. The cohort consisted of hundreds of healthy bone marrow donors. At the time of sampling, all cohort members were nominally healthy, though unrecorded immune exposures were likely present. The donor tested CMV seronegative and was one of the 352 seronegative cohort members. Every donor gave a peripheral blood sample, and the peripheral blood mononuclear cells from that sample were used for TCR beta sequencing. Genomic DNA was extracted from the blood cell samples with the Qiagen DNeasy Blood Extraction Kit.

This entry is derived from a study of cytomegalovirus exposure and HLA in healthy donors (dated by TCRdb to 2016 to 2017). General notes on the study: According to an earlier analysis of 587 of the donors, 200 million or so T cells yielded some 110 million unique TCR beta sequences and 276 Gb of sequence data. An early release that covered roughly 600 HLA-typed donors contained approximately 300 gigabases of sequencing data and 80 million or so unique TCR sequences. Of the roughly 400 genotyped donors, about 80% fell in the genetic ancestry cluster associated with self-reported Caucasian donors. The study was designed to test whether signatures of past pathogen exposure could be identified by cataloging public T cell receptors. The T cell repertoires of some 670 subjects were profiled by immunosequencing and related to cytomegalovirus serostatus. Along with the roughly 670-subject first cohort, a separate validation cohort of over 90 different subjects was used. To predict cytomegalovirus infection status, the study brought together high-throughput TCR immunosequencing, statistical association of individual TCRs with disease status, and machine learning. To study patterns of TCR occurrence, a later analysis re-analyzed previously published TCR beta repertoires from several hundred donors and added high-resolution HLA genotyping. Rather than using new phenotypic data, the later analysis identified candidate immune exposures from TCR beta sequences and from how often those sequences occurred across donors. An earlier analysis of approximately 580 of the donors used high-throughput TCR beta sequencing to judge whether each TCR beta V gene segment behaved as functional or pseudogenic. Alongside the repertoire data, information on donor age, sex, ethnicity and CMV serostatus was compiled. In a later genetic analysis, genome-wide SNP genotypes for about three fifths of the 666 donors were used, and that subset was treated as a discovery cohort. Every discovery cohort repertoire had been produced on one sequencing platform. HLA typing covered class I and class II loci at four-digit resolution. The number of donors typed differed by locus, with roughly 620-640 for A, B, C, DRB1 and DQB1, 522 for DQA1, approximately 580 for DPA1, and some 440 for DPB1. Four to six DR-DQ haplotypes were handled as single units for association and clustering, since linkage in the cohort was strong. On average, roughly 240,000 unique TCR beta nucleotide sequences were sequenced per donor among some 420 genotyped donors of the cohort, with 15% to 20% of those sequences being non-productive.

General conclusions and limits of the study: A cluster of highly shared sequence variants was judged likely to be a technical artifact of the sequencing pipeline. In an earlier analysis of approximately 590 of the donors, most TCR beta V segments were observed in productive rearrangements about 90% or about 30% of the time, broadly matching IMGT annotations. In a later analysis, several top co-occurrence clusters were reported to appear linked to parvovirus B19, influenza, CMV and Epstein-Barr virus. The study gave a list of some 150 TCR beta chains associated with cytomegalovirus. Seventeen rarely observed V segments, including chromosome 9 orphons, were excluded from the earlier analysis of approximately 500 of the donors because counts were too low. In a later genetic analysis, fewer N-insertions in productive TCRs were reported among donors in an Asian-associated ancestry cluster than the roughly 710-donor mean. Cytomegalovirus status was reported to be diagnosed by the classifier with high specificity and sensitivity in both the original and validation cohorts. Three of the identified cytomegalovirus-associated TCR beta chains were confirmed in vitro to be specific for cytomegalovirus antigens. Most TCR sequences were observed very rarely across donors, whereas some public TCRs were present in many individuals. In a later analysis, over 15,000 TCR beta sequences were associated with specific HLA alleles at a false discovery rate of 0.05. The cohort was sequenced for TCR beta chains only, and without alpha or paired-chain data the features that could be detected were limited. Because HLA typing was missing for some donors at each locus, association tests included only the typed subset. A later analysis found that most CMV-associated TCR beta chains appeared HLA-restricted, with HLA associations seemingly driven largely by CMV exposure. Some IMGT-functional V segments, including TRBV6-2 and TRBV6-3, could not be told apart with the 87-base-pair reads, so those segments were excluded. An association between a missense DCLRE1C variant and V-gene and J-gene trimming of TCR beta chains was found in a later genetic analysis and replicated in an independent cohort. The only immune exposure information available for the cohort was CMV serostatus. A further reported finding was that TCR beta sequences accurately predicted the HLA-A and HLA-B alleles for most subjects in the first cohort. A later analysis found that HLA-associated TCR beta chains were more clonally expanded and had lower generation probabilities than equally common non-associated chains. When HLA alleles, especially DR and DQ, strongly co-occurred, TCR associations were difficult to assign to individual alleles. Linkage disequilibrium might explain the correlated functional status among segregating V segments, but an unknown experimental factor could not be excluded. According to the authors, the approach could potentially be generalized to other disease states and immunological phenotypes. A later analysis found that TCR association rates varied across HLA loci, with DRB1 alleles showing the most associated TCRs and HLA-C alleles the fewest. The presence/absence analyses assumed that sequencing depth was roughly uniform across donors, and that assumption may not be true.

To prepare the library, the immunoSEQ multiplex PCR assay was applied. For the multiplex PCR, a mixture combining 60 forward primers for TCR Vbeta segments and 13 reverse primers for TCR Jbeta segments was used. The CDR3 region of rearranged TCR beta genes was amplified from genomic DNA with a multiplex PCR assay. Amplified TCR beta libraries were sequenced as 87-base-pair reads on the Illumina HiSeq System. In the original analysis: Across the 500 to 750 repertoires, a later analysis counted tens of millions of unique TCR beta chains, roughly 11 million of which were shared by at least two donors. A nearest-neighbor algorithm error-corrected the raw reads and collapsed the reads into unique sequences, merging closely related sequences to remove PCR and sequencing errors. V, D and J gene segments were assigned by aligning CDR3 sequences to IMGT reference sequences. Each retained sequence needed at least a six-nucleotide match to both a V gene segment and a J gene segment. A rearrangement counted as productive if the CDR3 had no stop codons and remained in frame with V and J, and every other rearrangement counted as non-productive. CDR3 was defined by IMGT convention, running from the second conserved V-encoded cysteine to the conserved J-encoded phenylalanine. The earlier analysis of 550 to 650 of the donors excluded any sequence lacking an unambiguous match to a single V gene segment. An earlier analysis of around 600 of the donors classified V segments as functional when productive rearrangements were above 56.7% and as segregating when the standard deviation between donors was above 5%. A statistical classification framework was built to diagnose cytomegalovirus status from the catalog of TCR beta chain sequences. V and J gene assignment, in a later analysis, came from comparing TCR nucleotide sequences with IMGT/GENE-DB human TR gene sequences. The TCRdist pipeline was used in a later analysis to assign CDR3 sequences and most-parsimonious VDJ recombination scenarios. In a later analysis, each TCR beta chain was defined by its CDR3 amino acid sequence together with its V-gene family, and reads lacking a unique V-gene family were excluded. As a way to deal with suspected cross-contamination and a sequencing artifact, a later analysis dropped approximately 590 nucleotide sequences that were highly shared and had low generation probability. For each public chain, a later analysis derived a clonal expansion index from normalized ranks of inferred template counts within each repertoire. Generation probabilities in a later analysis came from a VDJ recombination model fitted to out-of-frame rearrangements, and those results were checked against IGoR. Hypergeometric tests were used in a later analysis to score TCR-TCR, TCR-HLA and TCR-CMV co-occurrence, with a repertoire-size bias correction applied to the TCR pairs. In a later analysis, false discovery rates were estimated by permuting HLA or CMV assignments 20 times. In a later analysis, co-occurring TCRs were grouped using DBSCAN, with TCRdist sequence similarity added in when clustering inside HLA-allele-positive subsets. Co-occurrence clustering excluded repertoires with fewer than 30,000 or more than 120,000 public chains, plus five with anomalous nucleotide sharing. TCRdb holds this immuneACCESS table with in-frame rearrangements only. Some clones are missing; in checked studies, unresolved V genes explain under half, and the rest has no known cause. The V and J calls and clone size were taken over from that table, and D and trimming were inferred from the DNA. The sample table lists about 52,000 clones, around 70% of them with a count of one. The ten largest clones take up about 9.7% of the sample.

Here the chain combines TRBV4-2 and TRBJ1-5; the D gene is not confidently resolved. This receptor was taken from a woman aged 45 to 65 in good health and CMV-seronegative. Material for sequencing was PBMCs. Read as DNA, the sequence is TGTGCCAGCAGCCAAGCTGGTAGTCAGCCCCAGCATTTT. It codes for CASSQAGSQPQHF.